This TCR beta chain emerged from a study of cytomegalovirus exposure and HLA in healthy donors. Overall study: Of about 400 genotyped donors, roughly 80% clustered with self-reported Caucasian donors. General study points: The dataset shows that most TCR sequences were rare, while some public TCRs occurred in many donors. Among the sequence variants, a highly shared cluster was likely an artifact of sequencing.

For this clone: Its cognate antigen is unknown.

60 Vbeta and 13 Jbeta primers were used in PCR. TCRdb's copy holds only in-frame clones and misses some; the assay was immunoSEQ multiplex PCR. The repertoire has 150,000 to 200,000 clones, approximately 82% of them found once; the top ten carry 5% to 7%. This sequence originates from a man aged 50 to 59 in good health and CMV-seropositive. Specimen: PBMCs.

In nucleotides, the CDR3 is TGTGCCAGCAGCGGGACAGTGGGCGGGGAAGCTTTCTTT. This translates into CASSGTVGGEAFF. The rearrangement joins TRBV28 to TRBJ1-1, with 7 bases matching TRBD1. Germline V CDR1 and CDR2: MDHEN, SYDVKM. The CDR3 contains 13 residues. V dropped 6 bases and J dropped 8; count of bases not matched to a gene: 9.